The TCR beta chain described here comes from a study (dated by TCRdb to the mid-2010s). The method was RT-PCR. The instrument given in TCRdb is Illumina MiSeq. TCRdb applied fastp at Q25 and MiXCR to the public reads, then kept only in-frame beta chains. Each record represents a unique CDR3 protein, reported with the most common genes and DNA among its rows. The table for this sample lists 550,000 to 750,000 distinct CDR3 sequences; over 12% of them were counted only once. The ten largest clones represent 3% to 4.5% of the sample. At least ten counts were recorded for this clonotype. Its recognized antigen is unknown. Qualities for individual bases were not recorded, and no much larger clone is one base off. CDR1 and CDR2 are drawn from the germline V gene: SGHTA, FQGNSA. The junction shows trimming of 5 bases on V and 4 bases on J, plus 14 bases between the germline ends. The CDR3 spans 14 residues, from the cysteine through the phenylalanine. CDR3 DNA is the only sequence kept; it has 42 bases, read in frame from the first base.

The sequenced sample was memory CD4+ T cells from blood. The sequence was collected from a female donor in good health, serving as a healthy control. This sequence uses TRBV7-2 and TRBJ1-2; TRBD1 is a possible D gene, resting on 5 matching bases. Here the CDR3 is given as CASSLAGAGYGYTF. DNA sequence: TGTGCCAGCAGCCTTGCTGGGGCAGGCTATGGCTACACCTTC.